This T cell receptor (beta chain) was identified during a study of blood T cells in healthy people across ages. The V gene lost 6 bases and the J gene lost 7 bases, with 19 bases spanning the gap. CDR3 length equals 14 residues. Germline CDR1 and CDR2: SQVTM and ANQGSEA. A J-beta primer mix and a sample-barcoded 5' primer were used in a second PCR of roughly 7 to 12 cycles. Via MiXCR, TCRdb re-called the 5' RACE reads, giving one row per CDR3 protein. The table includes 800,000 to 950,000 distinct CDR3 sequences, around 29% detected once. This clonotype was recorded at least ten times. This same sample was also part of a study on T cells of mothers and their children. That paper states: Five or six children, together with their three healthy Caucasian mothers, made up the donors. Every mother produced more than 9 million TCR beta CDR3 reads, whereas every child provided 2.5 million to 3 million.

The V gene is TRBV29-1, the J gene TRBJ2-1; D gene unclear. This clonotype was sampled from a middle-aged woman in good health. The sequencing input was blood. CDR3 coding DNA: TGCAGCGTGGCGACACTTCCCTCCCGAAATGAGCAGTTCTTC. Its translation: CSVATLPSRNEQFF.